A selection of T cell receptor beta chains follows, all from one sample in a study of STAT5B mutations in CD4+ large granular lymphocyte leukemia. Generated by immunoSEQ multiplex PCR, the TCRdb table keeps only in-frame clones and is missing some. The sample lists approximately 52,000 clones, 55% to 75% occurring once. Sequenced: CD4+ T cells from blood buffy coats. The receptors stem from a human donor in good health. Each CDR3 is given with its conserved first and last residue. The order of the fields is clone size, D gene, V gene, J gene, CDR3 DNA, CDR3 protein. The D gene is left open where the match is weak. Expanded clones are given a class, and other clones once, few, many or no size at all.

NA	NA	TRBV30	TRBJ1-2	TGTGCCTGGAGTTGGGGGAACTATGGCTACACCTTC	CAWSWGNYGYTF
NA	NA	TRBV5-8	TRBJ1-1	TGTGCCAGCAGCTTGGGGGAGGGCCGTGAAGCTTTCTTT	CASSLGEGREAFF
NA	NA	TRBV27	TRBJ1-1	TGTGCCAGCAGTTTGACAGGGAACACTGAAGCTTTCTTT	CASSLTGNTEAFF
NA	NA	TRBV2	TRBJ1-1	TGTGCCAGAGAGTTTGGCACTGAAGCTTTCTTT	CAREFGTEAFF
NA	NA	TRBV20-1	TRBJ2-5	TGCAGTGCCGAGTCTCAGGAGACCCAGTACTTC	CSAESQETQYF
NA	NA	TRBV29-1	TRBJ2-1	TGCAGCGTTGCAGGGGCGGACAATGAGCAGTTCTTC	CSVAGADNEQFF
NA	NA	TRBV19	TRBJ1-5	TGTGCCAGTAGGACACTTAGCGGGCAGCCCCAGCATTTT	CASRTLSGQPQHF
NA	NA	TRBV30	TRBJ2-1	TGTGCCTGCCGACAGGATCACATCAATGAGCAGTTCTTC	CACRQDHINEQFF
NA	NA	TRBV10-1	TRBJ2-5	TGCGCCAGCACACCGGGCCCTAGGCGAGAGACCCAGTACTTC	CASTPGPRRETQYF
NA	TRBD2	TRBV5-5	TRBJ2-3	TGTGCCAGCAGCTTCGGGGGGGCCGAGTTTAGCGATACGCAGTATTTT	CASSFGGAEFSDTQYF
NA	TRBD1	TRBV7-3	TRBJ2-1	TGTGCCAGCAGCCCCCGAACCGGGACAGGGGTCGGTGAGCAGTTCTTC	CASSPRTGTGVGEQFF
once	TRBD1	TRBV6-5	TRBJ1-5	TGTGCCAGCAGTAAAACAGGGGAGGGTCAGCCCCAGCATTTT	CASSKTGEGQPQHF
NA	NA	TRBV2	TRBJ1-2	TGTGCCAGCAGATCCCTCGTGGTGGGCTACACCTTC	CASRSLVVGYTF
NA	NA	TRBV5-6	TRBJ2-3	TGTGCCAGCAGCAGAACAGGCACAGATACGCAGTATTTT	CASSRTGTDTQYF
NA	NA	TRBV6-1	TRBJ1-4	TGTGCCAGCAGTGAACACAGGGACGAAAAACTGTTTTTT	CASSEHRDEKLFF
NA	TRBD2	TRBV7-2	TRBJ2-5	TGTGCCAGCAGCCTTTCGGCAACTAGCGGGGTACGGGACTTC	CASSLSATSGVRDF
NA	NA	TRBV30	TRBJ1-2	TGTGCCTGGAGTAGCGACAGCGCTGGCTACACCTTC	CAWSSDSAGYTF
NA	NA	TRBV7-9	TRBJ1-5	TGTGCCAGCAGCTTAGCAAGATCCCATCAGCCCCAGCATTTT	CASSLARSHQPQHF
few	NA	TRBV19	TRBJ1-5	TGTGCCAGTAGCCGACCGGGAGGGGATCAGCCCCAGCATTTT	CASSRPGGDQPQHF
NA	NA	TRBV5-1	TRBJ2-3	TGCGCCAGCAGCTCTCCATCCGCGCAGTATTTT	CASSSPSAQYF
NA	NA	TRBV5-1	TRBJ1-4	TGCGCCAGCAGCTTGGGACGGCAGGGTGAAAAACTGTTTTTT	CASSLGRQGEKLFF
NA	NA	TRBV19	TRBJ1-1	TGTGCCAGTAGTATAGAGGCTTGGGGGGTAAGCACTGAAGCTTTCTTT	CASSIEAWGVSTEAFF
NA	NA	TRBV6-6	TRBJ1-5	TGTGCCAGCAGGGGGGGACTTAGCAATCAGCCCCAGCATTTT	CASRGGLSNQPQHF
NA	NA	TRBV4-1	TRBJ1-5	TGCGCCAGCAGCCAAGATAGGTTGAGCAATCAGCCCCGGCATTTT	CASSQDRLSNQPRHF
NA	TRBD2	TRBV5-1	TRBJ2-2	TGCGCCAGCAGCTTCACTAGCGGGGGTGGAAACACCGGGGAGCTGTTTTTT	CASSFTSGGGNTGELFF
NA	TRBD1	TRBV29-1	TRBJ2-1	TGCAGCGTTTCGGGACAGGGTATCAATGAGCAGTTCTTC	CSVSGQGINEQFF
few	NA	TRBV19	TRBJ1-6	TGTGCCAGTAGCCCTGGACAACTAAATAATTCACCCCTCCACTTT	CASSPGQLNNSPLHF
few	NA	TRBV6-6	TRBJ1-5	TGTGCCAGCAGTTCCCAGGACACGAATGGGCCCCAGCATTTT	CASSSQDTNGPQHF
few	NA	TRBV6-1	TRBJ2-2	TGTGCCAGCAGTGAAATGGGACTTGAGACCGGGGAGCTGTTTTTT	CASSEMGLETGELFF
NA	NA	TRBV6-5	TRBJ1-3	TGTGCCAGCAGTTACAACAGCTTACTCTCTGGAAACACCATATATTTT	CASSYNSLLSGNTIYF
NA	NA	TRBV6-1	TRBJ1-4	TGTGCCAGCAGTGAAGGGGCAGGAAATGAAAAACTGTTTTTT	CASSEGAGNEKLFF
NA	NA	TRBV5-1	TRBJ1-1	TGCGCCAGCAGCTTGGGGAGGGACCGCTCCATGAACACTGAAGCTTTCTTT	CASSLGRDRSMNTEAFF
once	NA	TRBV5-1	TRBJ2-3	TGCGCCAGCACTGGGCAGGTCCGAGATACGCAGTATTTT	CASTGQVRDTQYF
NA	NA	TRBV21-1	TRBJ2-1	TGTGCCAGCAGCACCAGACAGGCATTCTCCTACAATGAGCAGTTCTTC	CASSTRQAFSYNEQFF
NA	NA	TRBV28	TRBJ1-6	TGTGCCAGCAGTTCTATCGGGGAAGTGATTGATTCACCCCTCCACTTT	CASSSIGEVIDSPLHF
NA	TRBD2	TRBV19	TRBJ2-2	TGTGCCAGTAGTATTCCTAGCGGGGGGACCACCGGGGAGCTGTTTTTT	CASSIPSGGTTGELFF
NA	NA	TRBV6-5	TRBJ2-2	TGTGCCAGCAGTAACACCGGGGAGCTGTTTTTT	CASSNTGELFF
NA	NA	TRBV6-5	TRBJ1-3	TGTGCCAGCAGCCTAGAGGGGACTGGAAACACCATATATTTT	CASSLEGTGNTIYF
NA	NA	TRBV29-1	TRBJ1-2	TGCAGCGTTGAATTGGTTGGGAAAGGCTACACCTTC	CSVELVGKGYTF
NA	NA	TRBV28	TRBJ1-1	TGTGCCAGCAGTTTGGCAGGGTTCGTGAACACTGAAGCTTTCTTT	CASSLAGFVNTEAFF
NA	TRBD1	TRBV2	TRBJ1-2	TGTGCCAGCAGTGAACCCTCACAGGGGGCGCTTGGCTACACCTTC	CASSEPSQGALGYTF
once	NA	TRBV5-1	TRBJ1-1	TGCGCCAGCAGCTATCAGGGTTCAAACACTGAAGCTTTCTTT	CASSYQGSNTEAFF
NA	TRBD1	TRBV2	TRBJ1-2	TGTGCCGGAGGGGGCCCCAACTATGGCTACACCTTC	CAGGGPNYGYTF
few	NA	TRBV27	TRBJ1-1	TGTGCCAGCAGCGATTGGGGTGAAGCTTTCTTT	CASSDWGEAFF
NA	NA	TRBV27	TRBJ2-2	TGTGCCAGCAGTGGACGCCCGACGCGGGACACCGGGGAGCTGTTTTTT	CASSGRPTRDTGELFF
few	TRBD1	TRBV19	TRBJ1-6	TGTGCGGCTAGGGGACAGGGTAATTCACCCCTCCACTTT	CAARGQGNSPLHF
NA	TRBD1	TRBV30	TRBJ2-7	TGTGCCTGGGAGAGGGGGCGGCACGAGCAGTACTTC	CAWERGRHEQYF
NA	NA	TRBV30	TRBJ1-3	TGTGCCTGGAGTGCCTCGGGGTTATCCGGAAACACCATATATTTT	CAWSASGLSGNTIYF
few	NA	TRBV30	TRBJ1-3	TGTGCCTGGAGTTCCTCTCGTACAGGGTCTGGAAACACCATATATTTT	CAWSSSRTGSGNTIYF
NA	TRBD2	TRBV7-7	TRBJ2-2	TGTGCTAGCAGCCCGGGACTAGCGTCGAACGGGGAGCTGTTTTTT	CASSPGLASNGELFF
NA	TRBD1	TRBV30	TRBJ2-1	TGTGCCTGGGACCGGGACAGGGTTTTAGGTGAGCAGTTCTTC	CAWDRDRVLGEQFF
few	NA	TRBV4-1	TRBJ1-5	TGCGCCAGCAGCCAAGATCCGGGGATAGGCAATCAGCCCCAGCATTTT	CASSQDPGIGNQPQHF
NA	NA	TRBV5-1	TRBJ2-3	TGCGCCAGCAGCTTGGGGGGGGGCACAGATACGCAGTATTTT	CASSLGGGTDTQYF
NA	TRBD2	TRBV30	TRBJ2-5	TGTGCCTGGTCGACTAGCGGGGTTGCAGAGACCCAGTACTTC	CAWSTSGVAETQYF
NA	NA	TRBV5-1	TRBJ2-1	TGCGCCAGCAGCTTGGGTCCGGGAATGTCGTACAATGAGCAGTTCTTC	CASSLGPGMSYNEQFF